This T cell receptor beta chain was captured by sequencing in a study of T cell responses to AZD1222 COVID-19 vaccine. The study's findings and limits: CD4 TCRs associated with vaccination spanned spike, dominating at 160-218 and 743-854. Seropositivity was recorded at baseline in only 6 or 7 AZD1222 recipients. Vaccination with two AZD1222 doses was followed by a rise in Spike-specific TCR breadth and depth. Donor demographics were predominantly white British with a female majority; clonal diversity may be underestimated.

Assay: immunoSEQ multiplex PCR; the TCRdb copy retains only in-frame clones and omits some. The sample has 250,000 to 300,000 clones, almost 95% seen once. As concerns this clone: Its specificity is not known.

Here the sequenced sample was peripheral blood, taken 28 days after the second AZD1222 dose. The source is an adult who received the AZD1222 COVID-19 vaccine.

CDR3 coding DNA: TGTGCCTGGAGTCATGGTGACGAGCAGTACTTC. Translated, it gives CAWSHGDEQYF. V gene TRBV30 combines with J gene TRBJ2-7; D gene unclear. The germline gives CDR1 GTSNPN, CDR2 SVGIG (reference sequence). The V end lost 2 bases, the J end lost 5 bases, and 7 bases lay between the germline ends. The CDR3 covers 11 residues.